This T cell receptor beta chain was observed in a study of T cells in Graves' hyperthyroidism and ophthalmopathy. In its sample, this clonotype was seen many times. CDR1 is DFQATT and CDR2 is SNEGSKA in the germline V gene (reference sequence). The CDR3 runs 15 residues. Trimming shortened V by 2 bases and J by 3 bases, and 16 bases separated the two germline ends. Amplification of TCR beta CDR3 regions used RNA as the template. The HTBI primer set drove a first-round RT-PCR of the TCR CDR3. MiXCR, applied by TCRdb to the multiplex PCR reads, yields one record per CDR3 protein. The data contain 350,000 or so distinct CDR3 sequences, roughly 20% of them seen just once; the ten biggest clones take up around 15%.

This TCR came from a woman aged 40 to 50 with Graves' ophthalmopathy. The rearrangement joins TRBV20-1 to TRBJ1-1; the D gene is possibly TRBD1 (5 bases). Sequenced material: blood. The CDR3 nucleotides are TGCAGTGCTAGAAACCCCATTCAGGGCCACACTGAAGCTTTCTTT. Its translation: CSARNPIQGHTEAFF.